Listed below are T cell receptor beta chains from one sample, sequenced in a study of T cell responses to AZD1222 COVID-19 vaccine. Assay: immunoSEQ multiplex PCR; the TCRdb copy retains only in-frame clones and omits some. Of about 190,000 clones listed, about 87% are singletons. Sample: peripheral blood, taken on day 0 of MenACWY control vaccination. All receptors come from an adult in good health. The CDR3 runs from the conserved cysteine through the conserved F or W. D genes are given only for firm matches. Clone size is shown for a subset of rows, as once, few, many or a class of expanded clone.

clone_size: -; j_call: TRBJ2-3; v_call: TRBV4-1; d_call: TRBD2; cdr3_nt: TGCGCCAGCAGCCAAGATCTCGGGACTAGCGACACAGATACGCAGTATTTT; cdr3_aa: CASSQDLGTSDTDTQYF
clone_size: -; j_call: TRBJ1-5; v_call: TRBV19; d_call: -; cdr3_nt: TGTGCCAGTACCGAACAGAAGGGGGTCAATCAGCCCCAGCATTTT; cdr3_aa: CASTEQKGVNQPQHF
clone_size: -; j_call: TRBJ2-7; v_call: TRBV4-3; d_call: -; cdr3_nt: TGCGCCAGCAGCCAAGAGGCCGGGACGGGACTCTTCTCCTACGAGCAGTACTTC; cdr3_aa: CASSQEAGTGLFSYEQYF
clone_size: -; j_call: TRBJ1-2; v_call: TRBV20-1; d_call: TRBD1; cdr3_nt: TGCAGTGCTAGTCCACAGGGGCGGCGTGGCTACACCTTC; cdr3_aa: CSASPQGRRGYTF
clone_size: -; j_call: TRBJ2-7; v_call: TRBV30; d_call: -; cdr3_nt: TGTGCCTGGCTACCCCCGGGACTTCCTTACGAGCAGTACTTC; cdr3_aa: CAWLPPGLPYEQYF
clone_size: -; j_call: TRBJ1-2; v_call: TRBV7-2; d_call: TRBD1; cdr3_nt: TGTGCCAGCAGCTTAAGGGGGACAGGGGGCTATGGCTACACCTTC; cdr3_aa: CASSLRGTGGYGYTF
clone_size: -; j_call: TRBJ2-3; v_call: TRBV24-1; d_call: -; cdr3_nt: TGTGCCACGGGGAGCACAGATACGCAGTATTTT; cdr3_aa: CATGSTDTQYF
clone_size: -; j_call: TRBJ2-4; v_call: TRBV4-3; d_call: -; cdr3_nt: TGCGCCAGCAGCCAAGCCGGGGGTTCATACATTCAGTACTTC; cdr3_aa: CASSQAGGSYIQYF
clone_size: -; j_call: TRBJ1-2; v_call: TRBV7-9; d_call: -; cdr3_nt: TGTGCCAGCAGCTTATCGACGGCCTATGGCTACACCTTC; cdr3_aa: CASSLSTAYGYTF
clone_size: -; j_call: TRBJ1-5; v_call: TRBV14; d_call: -; cdr3_nt: TGTGCCAGCAGCCTTAGGACCACAAGCAATCAGCCCCAGCATTTT; cdr3_aa: CASSLRTTSNQPQHF
clone_size: -; j_call: TRBJ2-2; v_call: TRBV6-5; d_call: TRBD1; cdr3_nt: TGTGCCAGCAGGATGCCGGGACAGGGCACCGGGGAGCTGTTTTTT; cdr3_aa: CASRMPGQGTGELFF
clone_size: few; j_call: TRBJ1-1; v_call: TRBV3-1/TRBV3-2; d_call: -; cdr3_nt: TGTGCCAGCAGCCTCTACGAGGAAGCTTTCTTT; cdr3_aa: CASSLYEEAFF
clone_size: -; j_call: TRBJ2-2; v_call: TRBV6-4; d_call: -; cdr3_nt: TGTGCCAGCAGTGAAGTCTATTCCGGGGAGCTGTTTTTT; cdr3_aa: CASSEVYSGELFF
clone_size: -; j_call: TRBJ2-7; v_call: TRBV19; d_call: TRBD1; cdr3_nt: TGTGCCAGTGGGGACAGGGCAGGCGAGCAGTACTTC; cdr3_aa: CASGDRAGEQYF
clone_size: -; j_call: TRBJ1-2; v_call: TRBV29-1; d_call: -; cdr3_nt: TGCAGCGTCCCCATAAACTATGGCTACACCTTC; cdr3_aa: CSVPINYGYTF